This passage covers 17 T cell receptor beta chains from one sample sequenced in a study of human T cells and chemical hapten exposure. The time point here: patch test 2, 6 weeks after DPC sensitization. Treatment indicated: therapeutic diphenylcyclopropenone sensitization with weekly scalp DPC. TCRdb redid the calling of the RACE reads with MiXCR, one entry per CDR3 protein. The sample lists under 100,000 distinct CDR3 sequences, under 11% occurring once. Sequencing was performed on whole blood, taken in connection with sensitization to the hapten diphenylcyclopropenone (DPC). The receptors come from a woman aged 45-60 years with alopecia areata. Some clones in this sample may be carry-over from other donors' samples.

The chain couples TRBV18 to TRBJ2-1; the D gene is possibly TRBD1 (6 bases). The CDR3 loop spans 15 amino acids. V gave up 3 bases and J gave up 5 bases, with 14 bases separating them. In germline, CDR1 is KGHSH, CDR2 LQKENI. The chain's CDR3 is CASSPAIRQDNEQFF. The CDR3 coding sequence is TGTGCCAGCTCACCCGCTATCCGACAGGACAATGAGCAGTTCTTC.

The chain is built from TRBV12-2 and TRBJ2-7; the table names TRBD1, a call not compared with the DNA. TRBV12-2 is flagged as a pseudogene. The CDR3 covers 15 residues. The CDR3 coding sequence is TGTGCAAGTCGCTTTCTGGACAACGTCTCCTACGAGCAGTACTTC. Its translation: CASRFLDNVSYEQYF.

This clonotype came up many times. The CDR3 nucleotides read TGCAGTGCTAGAGAGGGGACAGGGAGTGGGGTCGAGCAGTACTTC. Encoded protein: CSAREGTGSGVEQYF. The chain couples TRBV20-1 to TRBJ2-7, with TRBD1 matching over 9 bases. V shed 0 bases and J 6 bases; nucleotides not matched to a gene: 9. The CDR3 contains 15 residues. Germline V CDR1 and CDR2: DFQATT, SNEGSKA (reference sequence).

This clonotype has only a few counts. This chain uses TRBV20-1 with TRBJ2-7, with 14 bases fitting TRBD2. Trimming took 2 bases from V and 4 from J; bases not matched to a gene: 7. The CDR3 spans 16 residues. The germline gives CDR1 DFQATT, CDR2 SNEGSKA (reference sequence). The CDR3 DNA is TGCAGTGCTAGATCTGCCCGGACTAGCGGGAGGTACGAGCAGTACTTC. Encoded protein: CSARSARTSGRYEQYF.

In its sample, this clonotype was seen many times. The V call is TRBV7-9, the J call TRBJ1-5; D unresolved. The length of the CDR3 is 14 residues. Germline V lookup: CDR1 SEHNR, CDR2 FQNEAQ (reference sequence). Between the trimmed V and J ends, which lost 5 bases and 7 bases, there was a span of 15 bases. This CDR3 is CASSTNKGPQPQHF. The DNA for the CDR3 is TGTGCCAGCAGCACGAATAAAGGGCCGCAGCCCCAGCATTTT.

This clonotype was seen repeatedly, ten times or more. The chain links TRBV7-2 to TRBJ2-1; D is unclear. There are 15 residues in the CDR3. Deletions cut 5 bases from V and 4 bases from J, with 15 bases between. Per the germline V gene, CDR1 is SGHTA and CDR2 is FQGNSA. The CDR3 sequence: CASSPVRSVYNEQFF. The CDR3 coding sequence is TGTGCCAGCAGCCCAGTGAGGTCGGTTTACAATGAGCAGTTCTTC.

This clonotype was counted a few times. The V call is TRBV7-9, the J call TRBJ2-1; TRBD2 matches at 8 bases. The germline gives CDR1 SEHNR, CDR2 FQNEAQ (reference sequence). V was clipped by 5 bases and J by 3 bases; unmatched bases: 6. The CDR3 has 15 amino acids. CDR3 coding DNA: TGTGCCAGCAGCCGTGCCGGGACTAGCTACAATGAGCAGTTCTTC. It specifies CASSRAGTSYNEQFF.

This clonotype was seen more than once but under ten times. This chain joins TRBV12-3 or TRBV12-4 and TRBJ2-5, with 8 bases aligning to TRBD1. Trimming cost V 6 bases and J 6 bases; bases outside gene matches: 9. The CDR3 length is 14 residues. This CDR3 reads CASSYQQGVKTQYF. Written as DNA, the CDR3 is TGTGCCAGCAGCTACCAACAGGGGGTAAAGACCCAGTACTTC.

This clonotype was detected ten times or more. V usage is TRBV7-2 and J usage is TRBJ2-7, with a tentative D call TRBD2 (6 bases). Trimming removed 5 bases at V and 2 bases at J, with 19 bases between. The germline CDR1 and CDR2 sequences are SGHTA and FQGNSA. This CDR3 comprises 16 residues. CDR3 protein: CASSAVDGSGAYEQYF. Written as DNA, the CDR3 is TGTGCCAGCAGCGCGGTGGATGGTAGCGGTGCCTACGAGCAGTACTTC.

This clonotype came up many times. The chain has TRBV24-1 and TRBJ2-3; no clear D. The length of the CDR3 is 14 residues. Per the germline V gene, CDR1 is KGHDR and CDR2 is SFDVKD. The V end was cut by 7 bases, the J end by 0 bases, with 10 bases between. CDR3 residues: CATRRRGSTDTQYF. DNA of the CDR3: TGTGCCACCAGGAGGAGAGGAAGCACAGATACGCAGTATTTT.

V usage is TRBV20-1 and J usage is TRBJ2-5; the match to TRBD2 covers 15 bases. Germline V lookup: CDR1 DFQATT, CDR2 SNEGSKA (reference sequence). V lost 6 bases, J lost 4 bases, and 6 bases stayed unmatched. CDR3 length: 15 residues. CDR3 in DNA: TGCAGTGCCGGATGGGGACTAGCGGGAGGAGAGACCCAGTACTTC. Translating it yields CSAGWGLAGGETQYF.

This clonotype occurred many times. The chain has TRBV28 and TRBJ1-5; maybe TRBD1 (6 bases). Germline V lookup: CDR1 MDHEN, CDR2 SYDVKM. The CDR3 length is 14 residues. The V gene lost 8 bases and the J gene lost 0 bases, with 11 bases spanning the gap. The CDR3 DNA reads TGTGCCAGCCGCATCAGGGGTAGCAATCAGCCCCAGCATTTT. Protein product: CASRIRGSNQPQHF.

J is TRBJ2-7 and V is TRBV5-1, with 9 bases matching TRBD1. CDR1 is SGHRS and CDR2 is YFSETQ in the germline V gene. This CDR3 is 16 amino acids long. J was trimmed by 2 bases and V by 4 bases; bases with no gene match: 10. CDR3: CASSAPVTGGTYEQYF. For the CDR3, the DNA is TGCGCCAGCAGCGCACCGGTGACAGGGGGGACCTACGAGCAGTACTTC.

This clonotype was detected ten times or more. The J gene is TRBJ2-1, the V gene TRBV4-1, with TRBD2 identical over 8 bases. From germline, CDR1 is MGHRA and CDR2 YSYEKL. V shed 0 bases and J 7 bases; nucleotides not matched to a gene: 8. The CDR3 has 16 residues. As DNA, the CDR3 is TGCGCCAGCAGCCAAGATGTGACGGGAGGGCGGAATGAGCAGTTCTTC. It codes for CASSQDVTGGRNEQFF.

This clonotype was seen repeatedly, ten times or more. The DNA of the CDR3 is TGTGCCAGCAGCCCGAGACGGGAGAGCACTGAAGCTTTCTTT. It yields the protein CASSPRRESTEAFF. This chain uses TRBV3-1 with TRBJ1-1; D gene unclear. Germline CDR1 LGHDT, CDR2 YNNKEL (reference sequence). This CDR3 is built from 14 residues. V was pared by 4 bases and J by 4 bases, with 13 bases between.

This chain joins TRBV7-2 and TRBJ2-2; D not certain. V lost 6 bases and J lost 0, with 14 bases in between. The CDR3 is 16 residues long. Germline V lookup: CDR1 SGHTA, CDR2 FQGNSA. The chain's CDR3 is CASSPTLAANTGELFF. CDR3 DNA sequence: TGTGCCAGCAGTCCGACTTTAGCTGCGAACACCGGGGAGCTGTTTTTT.

This clonotype was counted ten times or more. The V gene is TRBV7-2, the J gene TRBJ2-3; tentatively, D is TRBD2 (6 bases). This CDR3 is built from 14 residues. Germline-derived CDR1 and CDR2 are SGHTA and FQGNSA. V dropped 3 bases and J dropped 6 bases, with 13 bases sitting between them. The CDR3 DNA follows: TGTGCCAGCAGCTTGTTCGGGAGACCCGATACGCAGTATTTT. It codes for CASSLFGRPDTQYF. The complete variable domain, with remaining parts taken from reference TRBV7-2 and TRBJ2-3, reads GAGVSQSPSNKVTEKGKDVELRCDPISGHTALYWYRQSLGQGLEFLIYFQGNSAPDKSGLPSDRFSAERTGGSVSTLTIQRTQQEDSAVYLCASSLFGRPDTQYFGPGTRLTVL.